A selection of T cell receptor beta chains follows, all from one sample in a study of blood T cells in healthy people across ages. TCRdb reprocessed the 5' RACE reads with MiXCR, giving one entry per CDR3 protein. The sample consists of 790,000 or so distinct CDR3 sequences, roughly three fifths of them appearing once. Specimen: blood. All receptors come from a man aged 40-49 years in good health. CDR3s include the opening cysteine and the closing phenylalanine or tryptophan. The D gene is left open where the match is weak. Clone size is shown for a subset of rows, as once, few, many or a class of expanded clone.

j_call clone_size v_call d_call cdr3_aa cdr3_nt
TRBJ2-1 NA TRBV10-3 TRBD2 CAISGSTSGSYNEQFF TGTGCCATCAGTGGGTCGACTAGCGGGAGTTACAATGAGCAGTTCTTC
TRBJ2-3 once TRBV20-1 NA CSATQPQWETDTQYF TGCAGTGCTACCCAACCCCAGTGGGAGACAGATACGCAGTATTTT
TRBJ1-1 once TRBV28 NA CASGRSPMNTEAFF TGTGCCAGCGGCCGATCACCCATGAACACTGAAGCTTTCTTT
TRBJ2-3 NA TRBV2 TRBD1 CASRPTGGGDTQYF TGTGCCAGCAGGCCTACAGGGGGCGGAGATACGCAGTATTTT
TRBJ2-6 once TRBV6-6 NA CAHGSSGANVLTF TGTGCTCACGGGAGCTCTGGGGCCAACGTCCTGACTTTC
TRBJ1-1 NA TRBV20-1 TRBD1 CSARGDRGAFF TGCAGTGCTAGGGGGGACAGGGGAGCTTTCTTT
TRBJ2-5 once TRBV13 NA CAGSLQQGYKTQYF TGTGCCGGCAGCTTGCAACAGGGATATAAGACCCAGTACTTC
TRBJ2-1 NA TRBV20-1 NA CSANPGQPYNEQFF TGCAGTGCTAACCCAGGACAGCCATACAATGAGCAGTTCTTC
TRBJ2-7 NA TRBV6-6 NA CASSYKSGVPSYEQYF TGTGCCAGCAGTTACAAATCGGGAGTCCCCTCCTACGAGCAGTACTTC
TRBJ1-1 NA TRBV7-9 TRBD1 CASSLATGVRAFF TGTGCCAGCAGCTTAGCGACAGGGGTACGGGCTTTCTTT
TRBJ2-5 NA TRBV20-1 NA CSARDWGGKETQYF TGCAGTGCTAGAGATTGGGGCGGGAAGGAGACCCAGTACTTC
TRBJ1-2 few TRBV4-3 NA CASSQVPRASGYTF TGCGCCAGCAGCCAAGTCCCCAGGGCGTCCGGCTACACCTTC
TRBJ2-1 NA TRBV20-1 NA CSARDQAFNEQFF TGCAGTGCTAGAGATCAGGCCTTCAATGAGCAGTTCTTC
TRBJ2-7 NA TRBV11-2 NA CASSLRTERGMYEQYF TGTGCCAGCAGCTTACGGACGGAACGGGGGATGTACGAGCAGTACTTC
TRBJ2-4 few TRBV6-6 TRBD1 CASNNRGNIQYF TGTGCCAGCAACAACAGGGGAAACATTCAGTACTTC
TRBJ2-4 many TRBV12-3/TRBV12-4 NA CASSSAGALAKNIQYF TGTGCCAGCAGTTCAGCAGGGGCTCTAGCCAAAAACATTCAGTACTTC
TRBJ1-2 once TRBV6-2/TRBV6-3 NA CASSYYVESYGYTF TGTGCCAGCAGTTACTACGTGGAAAGCTATGGCTACACCTTC
TRBJ1-2 few TRBV6-5 NA CASSWKGGANYGYTF TGTGCCAGCAGTTGGAAGGGGGGAGCTAACTATGGCTACACCTTC
TRBJ2-2 NA TRBV24-1 NA CATGTPLSTGELFF TGTGCCACCGGGACTCCACTTAGCACCGGGGAGCTGTTTTTT
TRBJ2-2 once TRBV20-1 TRBD1 CSAPGQGAYTGELFF TGCAGTGCCCCCGGGCAGGGGGCTTACACCGGGGAGCTGTTTTTT
TRBJ2-3 NA TRBV7-3 NA CAPSGDRSSCTDTQYF TGTGCCCCGAGCGGGGACAGATCTTCGTGCACAGATACGCAGTATTTT
TRBJ1-1 NA TRBV5-1 NA CTSSSGGGTEAFF TGCACCAGCAGCTCGGGAGGTGGTACTGAAGCTTTCTTT
TRBJ2-1 NA TRBV27 TRBD2 CASSWASGGNEQFF TGTGCCAGCAGTTGGGCTAGCGGGGGCAATGAGCAGTTCTTC
TRBJ1-2 NA TRBV4-3 TRBD1 CASSQNHGTGARGYTF TGCGCCAGCAGCCAGAACCATGGGACAGGGGCTCGAGGCTACACCTTC
TRBJ2-5 few TRBV20-1 NA CSASRGIKETQYF TGCAGTGCTAGCCGGGGGATAAAAGAGACCCAGTACTTC
TRBJ1-2 NA TRBV7-2 NA CASSLVLGDRSISGGYTF TGTGCCAGCAGCTTAGTGTTAGGCGACAGATCCATTTCAGGGGGCTACACCTTC
TRBJ2-3 few TRBV20-1 TRBD2 CSARGLAGTSTDTQYF TGCAGTGCTAGGGGGCTAGCGGGGACCAGCACAGATACGCAGTATTTT
TRBJ2-7 NA TRBV27 TRBD2 CASSFKRLAVYEQYF TGTGCCAGCAGTTTTAAACGTCTAGCGGTCTACGAGCAGTACTTC
TRBJ2-5 NA TRBV11-2 TRBD1 CASSLDPTGVLETQYF TGTGCCAGCAGCTTAGATCCGACAGGGGTTTTGGAGACCCAGTACTTC
TRBJ2-2 NA TRBV12-3/TRBV12-4 TRBD1 CASTPEGQGDGELFF TGTGCCAGCACCCCTGAGGGACAGGGGGACGGGGAGCTGTTTTTT
TRBJ1-2 few TRBV20-1 TRBD1 CSAKNSGTGSSGYTF TGCAGTGCTAAAAATAGTGGGACAGGGAGTTCTGGCTACACCTTC
TRBJ2-5 NA TRBV20-1 TRBD2 CSAVRFGAGGHEETQYF TGCAGTGCTGTTAGGTTTGGAGCGGGGGGGCATGAAGAGACCCAGTACTTC
TRBJ2-7 NA TRBV4-1 NA CASSQQPGPTYEQYF TGCGCCAGCAGCCAACAACCGGGACCAACATACGAGCAGTACTTC
TRBJ2-3 few TRBV10-3 TRBD2 CAISAKREQGDTQYF TGTGCCATCAGTGCCAAGCGGGAGCAGGGAGATACGCAGTATTTT
TRBJ2-3 NA TRBV29-1 NA CSVYRTDTQYF TGCAGCGTTTACAGAACAGATACGCAGTATTTT
TRBJ2-1 NA TRBV2 NA CASPRLGRGNEQFF TGTGCCTCCCCCCGGCTAGGTCGGGGCAATGAGCAGTTCTTC
TRBJ1-2 NA TRBV28 NA CASRLVRPIRDIVYYGYTF TGTGCCAGCAGGTTGGTCCGACCAATCCGGGACATTGTTTACTATGGCTACACCTTC
TRBJ2-7 NA TRBV4-3 TRBD1 CASSQDAGGEQYF TGCGCCAGCAGCCAAGACGCAGGGGGCGAGCAGTACTTC
TRBJ2-3 NA TRBV6-1 TRBD1 CASSDRDRSADTQYF TGTGCCAGCAGTGACCGGGACAGGTCTGCAGATACGCAGTATTTT
TRBJ1-6 NA TRBV6-5 NA CASRGEGTFGSPLHF TGTGCCAGCAGGGGTGAGGGGACATTTGGGTCACCCCTCCACTTT
TRBJ2-6 NA TRBV19 NA CASSLSLGSGANVLTF TGTGCCAGTAGCCTTAGTCTCGGGTCTGGGGCCAACGTCCTGACTTTC
TRBJ2-3 NA TRBV5-1 NA CASSLVIQTDTQYF TGCGCCAGCAGCTTGGTTATCCAAACAGATACGCAGTATTTT
TRBJ2-5 NA TRBV5-1 TRBD2 CASRSGGTETQYF TGCGCCAGCAGATCGGGAGGGACAGAGACCCAGTACTTC
TRBJ2-7 few TRBV7-9 NA CASSTRDWGDYEQYF TGTGCCAGCAGCACTCGGGACTGGGGGGACTACGAGCAGTACTTC
TRBJ2-1 NA TRBV4-3 TRBD2 CASSQDRRPPLTSGNSNEQFF TGCGCCAGCAGCCAAGATCGTCGACCTCCTTTGACTAGCGGGAATTCAAATGAGCAGTTCTTC
TRBJ2-5 few TRBV3-1 NA CASSQDRGYNEQYF TGTGCCAGCAGCCAAGATCGTGGGTACAATGAGCAGTACTTC
TRBJ2-3 few TRBV6-2/TRBV6-3 NA CASRRPGVTDTQYF TGTGCCAGCAGGCGGCCAGGAGTCACAGATACGCAGTATTTT